Presented here are 21 T cell receptor beta chains from one specimen sequenced in a study of CD8+CD57+ T cells in acquired aplastic anemia. In patients chosen for sequencing, flow cytometry had shown CD8+CD57+ cell expansion. The use of genomic DNA as template underpinned the TCR beta VDJ and CDR3 profiling. TCRdb re-derived calls from the reads in MiXCR, one entry per CDR3 protein. The data contain some 200,000 distinct CDR3 sequences, approximately 60% of them singletons. Material: sorted CD4+, CD8+, or CD8+CD57+ T cells (not recorded which) from PBMCs. The origin of the receptors is a human donor with aplastic anemia.

The chain has TRBV15 and TRBJ1-2; D may be TRBD1 (6 bases). This CDR3 contains 17 residues. CDR1 and CDR2 (germline): LNHNV, YYDKDF (reference sequence). The V end lost 4 bases, the J end lost 7 bases, and 25 bases lay between the germline ends. CDR3 sequence reads: CATSTGGDDRHVGGYTF. The CDR3 DNA reads as TGTGCCACCAGCACCGGAGGGGATGACAGGCACGTCGGTGGCTACACCTTC. The full variable domain, completed using reference TRBV15 and TRBJ1-2, is DAMVIQNPRYQVTQFGKPVTLSCSQTLNHNVMYWYQQKSSQAPKLLFHYYDKDFNNEADTPDNFQSRRPNTSFCFLDIRSPGLGDTAMYLCATSTGGDDRHVGGYTFGSGTRLTVV.

The chain carries TRBV20-1 and TRBJ1-1, with 9 bases fitting TRBD1. V trimming: 5 bases; J trimming: 1 base; junction bases outside the gene matches: 2. This CDR3 contains 13 residues. Germline CDR1 DFQATT, CDR2 SNEGSKA (reference sequence). CDR3: CSAPGQGNTEAFF. The CDR3 DNA reads TGCAGTGCTCCGGGACAGGGGAACACTGAAGCTTTCTTT.

V gene TRBV9 combines with J gene TRBJ2-1; 8 bases are a match to TRBD1. This CDR3 is built from 14 residues. The V segment lost 4 bases and the J segment 9 bases; nucleotides outside the gene matches: 9. The V gene's germline CDR1 is SGDLS and CDR2 YYNGEE. This CDR3 is CASSWTGTGSEQFF. CDR3 in DNA: TGTGCCAGCAGCTGGACAGGGACGGGCAGTGAGCAGTTCTTC.

The chain couples TRBV10-3 to TRBJ1-6, with D tentatively TRBD1 (6 bases). The CDR3 sequence is 14 residues long. V lost 10 bases to trimming and J lost 7 bases, with 17 bases between them. The germline CDR1 and CDR2 sequences are ENHRY and SYGVKD. CDR3 sequence (DNA): TGTGCCAGCAAAGGGGGACTTACCAATTCACCCCTCCACTTT. Protein: CASKGGLTNSPLHF.

V usage is TRBV6-5 and J usage is TRBJ2-7; 7 bases are a match to TRBD1. Per germline, CDR1 MNHEY and CDR2 SVGAGI. V was clipped by 8 bases and J by 3 bases; unmatched bases: 13. The CDR3 has 15 amino acids. In DNA form, the CDR3 reads TGTGCCAGCGCCGGGGCCGGCCAGGGGGTCTACGAGCAGTACTTC. It yields the protein CASAGAGQGVYEQYF.

The chain employs TRBV2 and TRBJ2-1; 10 nucleotides align to TRBD2. This CDR3 contains 15 residues. V lost 6 bases, J lost 2 bases, and 4 bases stayed unmatched. Germline V gene lookup returns CDR1 SNHLY and CDR2 FYNNEI. The DNA of the CDR3 is TGTGCCAGCAGACCGAGCGGGGGGGCCTACAATGAGCAGTTCTTC. Translated, it gives CASRPSGGAYNEQFF. The whole variable domain, remainder taken from reference TRBV2 and TRBJ2-1, is EPEVTQTPSHQVTQMGQEVILRCVPISNHLYFYWYRQILGQKVEFLVSFYNNEISEKSEIFDDQFSVERPDGSNFTLKIRSTKLEDSAMYFCASRPSGGAYNEQFFGPGTRLTVL.

The rearrangement links TRBV7-6 to TRBJ1-3; 8 bases are shared with TRBD1. V trimming: 5 bases; J trimming: 2 bases; junction bases outside the gene matches: 2. This CDR3 has 14 residues. CDR1 and CDR2 from the germline V gene are SGHVS and FNYEAQ. CDR3 DNA sequence: TGTGCCAGCAGCGAGACAGGGGCTGGAAACACCATATATTTT. Encoded protein: CASSETGAGNTIYF. The variable domain in full, with the rest retrieved from reference TRBV7-6 and TRBJ1-3, is GAGVSQSPRYKVTKRGQDVALRCDPISGHVSLYWYRQALGQGPEFLTYFNYEAQQDKSGLPNDRFSAERPEGSISTLTIQRTEQRDSAMYRCASSETGAGNTIYFGEGSWLTVV.

V gene TRBV29-1 combines with J gene TRBJ2-7, with TRBD2 matching over 8 bases. The trim removed 7 bases at V and 2 bases at J, leaving 10 bases unmatched. The CDR3 consists of 14 residues. In germline, CDR1 is SQVTM, CDR2 ANQGSEA. The CDR3 DNA reads TGCAGCGCCCTCCGGGAGGGGGGGACCTACGAGCAGTACTTC. Translation gives CSALREGGTYEQYF.

The gene calls are TRBV7-2 and TRBJ2-7; D is unclear. In germline, CDR1 is SGHTA, CDR2 FQGNSA. The CDR3 is 11 residues long. The V and J ends lost 8 bases and 4 bases respectively, with 9 bases between them. The CDR3 reads CASGTEYEQYF. CDR3 DNA: TGTGCCAGCGGTACGGAATACGAGCAGTACTTC.

The V call is TRBV6-6, the J call TRBJ2-7, with TRBD2 matching 8 bases. The CDR3 is 15 amino acids. With 1 base clipped from V and 7 bases from J, the junction kept 9 bases outside the gene matches. Germline-derived CDR1 and CDR2 are MNHNY and SVGAGI (reference sequence). The CDR3 DNA is TGTGCCAGCAGTTACTTAGCGGGGCCAAAGGGGGAGCAGTACTTC. This codes for CASSYLAGPKGEQYF.

This clonotype has only a few counts. The V call is TRBV2, the J call TRBJ2-2; D gene unclear. Trimming shortened V by 5 bases and J by 7 bases, and 17 bases separated the two germline ends. Germline CDR1 and CDR2: SNHLY and FYNNEI. The CDR3 covers 15 residues. CDR3: CASSWTEPNSGELFF. CDR3 coding DNA: TGTGCCAGCAGTTGGACGGAACCCAATAGCGGGGAGCTGTTTTTT.

This clonotype was seen only a few times. The genes are TRBV15 and TRBJ1-2; 9 bases match TRBD1. CDR3 size: 15 residues. After removal of 2 bases from V and 9 bases from J, the junction contained 10 bases not matched to a gene. CDR1 and CDR2 from the germline V gene are LNHNV and YYDKDF (reference sequence). The CDR3 is CATSRPFPGQGSYTF. As DNA, the CDR3 is TGTGCCACCAGCAGACCATTTCCGGGACAGGGTAGCTACACCTTC.

The V and J genes are TRBV29-1 and TRBJ2-1; D may match TRBD1 or TRBD2 (8 bases each). Trimming cost V 6 bases and J 12 bases, with 18 bases left between them. This CDR3 has 12 amino acids. CDR1 and CDR2 from the germline V gene are SQVTM and ANQGSEA. CDR3 DNA sequence: TGCAGCGTCGCGGGGGGACAGGAAGTGCAGTTCTTC. Its protein is CSVAGGQEVQFF.

V is TRBV29-1 and J is TRBJ2-7, with D possibly matching TRBD2 (5 bases). From germline, CDR1 is SQVTM and CDR2 ANQGSEA. Trimming removed 2 bases from V and 6 bases from J, with 8 bases in between. This CDR3 comprises 11 residues. This CDR3 reads CSVELAREQYF. The CDR3 DNA follows: TGCAGCGTTGAACTAGCTCGCGAGCAGTACTTC.

V gene TRBV7-6 combines with J gene TRBJ2-1; possibly TRBD1 for D (6 bases). Germline lookup yields CDR1 SGHVS and CDR2 FNYEAQ. The germline V and J ends were trimmed by 4 bases and 4 bases, with 8 bases remaining between them. The CDR3 is 13 amino acids. CDR3 in DNA: TGTGCCAGCAGCTCGGACAGATACAATGAGCAGTTCTTC. Its translation: CASSSDRYNEQFF. Combining the CDR3 with reference TRBV7-6 and TRBJ2-1 gives the whole variable domain GAGVSQSPRYKVTKRGQDVALRCDPISGHVSLYWYRQALGQGPEFLTYFNYEAQQDKSGLPNDRFSAERPEGSISTLTIQRTEQRDSAMYRCASSSDRYNEQFFGPGTRLTVL.

The rearrangement joins TRBV29-1 to TRBJ2-3, with D uncertain. CDR1 is SQVTM, CDR2 ANQGSEA, per germline. This CDR3 spans 11 amino acids. Trimming took 6 bases from V and 7 from J, leaving 11 bases between them. The CDR3 loop reads CSVRRDYTQYF. The CDR3 DNA reads TGCAGCGTCCGTAGAGACTATACGCAGTATTTT.

This clonotype was seen more than once but under ten times. The J gene is TRBJ2-7, the V gene TRBV7-9; TRBD2 matches 13 bases. From germline, CDR1 is SEHNR and CDR2 FQNEAQ (reference sequence). This CDR3 is 17 amino acids long. Trimming removed 0 bases from V and 5 bases from J; junction bases left unmatched: 7. In DNA form, the CDR3 reads TGTGCCAGCAGCTTAGCGCGAGGGACTAGCGGGAACCACGAGCAGTACTTC. Its translation is CASSLARGTSGNHEQYF.

This clonotype is a singleton in its sample. Since no conserved phenylalanine or tryptophan closes the CDR3, a read error is the likely cause. It is unclear where the CDR3 begins or ends on the DNA, so no DNA is shown, and the CDR3 is as TCRdb lists it. The CDR3 loop is CSAPVLAGG. The chain links TRBV20-1 to TRBJ1-1. Germline CDR1 reads DFQATT; CDR2 reads SNEGSKA (reference sequence). The CDR3 is 9 amino acids in total, end residues counted.

The rearrangement uses TRBV15 and TRBJ2-1, with TRBD1 matching 11 bases. With V trimmed by 3 bases and J by 9 bases, 13 bases remained unmatched. The CDR3 extends over 17 amino acids. Germline values: CDR1 LNHNV, CDR2 YYDKDF (reference sequence). CDR3 nucleotide sequence: TGTGCCACCAGCAGCTCCAGGTCGGGACAGGGGGGGATTGAGCAGTTCTTC. Protein: CATSSSRSGQGGIEQFF.

This clonotype was seen a few times. The V and J genes are TRBV15 and TRBJ1-1, with TRBD1 identical over 10 bases. Trimming removed 2 bases from V and 2 bases from J; junction bases left unmatched: 11. The germline V gene has CDR1 LNHNV and CDR2 YYDKDF (reference sequence). CDR3 length equals 18 residues. This CDR3 is CATSRPFPGQGINTEAFF. DNA of the CDR3: TGTGCCACCAGCAGACCATTTCCGGGACAGGGGATCAACACTGAAGCTTTCTTT. Full variable domain (rest looked up from reference TRBV15 and TRBJ1-1): DAMVIQNPRYQVTQFGKPVTLSCSQTLNHNVMYWYQQKSSQAPKLLFHYYDKDFNNEADTPDNFQSRRPNTSFCFLDIRSPGLGDTAMYLCATSRPFPGQGINTEAFFGQGTRLTVV.

This clonotype was counted once. The chain couples TRBV7-8 to TRBJ2-1; TRBD1 agrees at 11 bases. V lost 5 bases and J lost 4; bases outside the gene matches: 4. The germline gives CDR1 SGHVS, CDR2 FQNEAQ. The CDR3 is 15 amino acids. CDR3 nucleotides: TGTGCCAGCAGCCAAGGGACAGGGGGTTACAATGAGCAGTTCTTC. This codes for CASSQGTGGYNEQFF.